The present entry profiles one TCR beta chain with its context. Its antigen is unidentified. The data are from a study of cytomegalovirus exposure and HLA in healthy donors. General study points: The productive fraction for most TCR beta V segments was about 90% or about 30% in an earlier analysis. It was likely that a cluster of highly shared sequence variants was a sequencing artifact. Confirmation was obtained in vitro that three CMV-associated chains are specific for CMV antigens.

V was trimmed by 0 bases and J by 8 bases, leaving 11 bases between them. Germline V gene lookup returns CDR1 SGHDT and CDR2 YYEEEE. The CDR3 runs 13 residues. Vbeta (60) and Jbeta (13) primers were used in the PCR. The data were produced by immunoSEQ multiplex PCR, yet TCRdb's version contains in-frame clones alone and is incomplete. Here the sample spans roughly 99,000 clones, roughly 80% being singletons. V and J are TRBV5-6 and TRBJ1-2; a weak D match, TRBD1 (5 bases). This sequence was found in a man aged 55 to 70 in good health and CMV-seropositive. The source material was PBMCs. CDR3 residues: CASSLVGGEGYTF. Written as DNA, the CDR3 is TGTGCCAGCAGCTTGGTCGGGGGAGAGGGCTACACCTTC.